This entry is about one T cell receptor (beta chain). These data are taken from a study of blood T cells in healthy people across ages. With a J-beta primer mix and a sample-barcoded 5' primer, a second PCR ran about 7 to 12 cycles. TCRdb independently ran MiXCR on the 5' RACE reads; one entry per CDR3 protein. The sample includes approximately 780,000 distinct CDR3 sequences, approximately 24% of them seen just once. The CDR3 is made up of 13 amino acids. From germline, CDR1 is SNHLY and CDR2 FYNNEI. These same records also appear under a second study, on T cells of mothers and their children.

Sequenced: blood. The chain is built from TRBV2 and TRBJ2-5; 7 bases fit TRBD2. This clonotype originated in a boy aged 5-17 years in good health. Here the CDR3 reads CVSSGEGPETQYF. CDR3 bases: TGTGTTAGCAGTGGGGAGGGCCCGGAGACCCAGTACTTC. The full variable domain, in which reference TRBV2 and TRBJ2-5 provide the parts outside the CDR3, is EPEVTQTPSHQVTQMGQEVILRCVPISNHLYFYWYRQILGQKVEFLVSFYNNEISEKSEIFDDQFSVERPDGSNFTLKIRSTKLEDSAMYFCVSSGEGPETQYFGPGTRLLVL.